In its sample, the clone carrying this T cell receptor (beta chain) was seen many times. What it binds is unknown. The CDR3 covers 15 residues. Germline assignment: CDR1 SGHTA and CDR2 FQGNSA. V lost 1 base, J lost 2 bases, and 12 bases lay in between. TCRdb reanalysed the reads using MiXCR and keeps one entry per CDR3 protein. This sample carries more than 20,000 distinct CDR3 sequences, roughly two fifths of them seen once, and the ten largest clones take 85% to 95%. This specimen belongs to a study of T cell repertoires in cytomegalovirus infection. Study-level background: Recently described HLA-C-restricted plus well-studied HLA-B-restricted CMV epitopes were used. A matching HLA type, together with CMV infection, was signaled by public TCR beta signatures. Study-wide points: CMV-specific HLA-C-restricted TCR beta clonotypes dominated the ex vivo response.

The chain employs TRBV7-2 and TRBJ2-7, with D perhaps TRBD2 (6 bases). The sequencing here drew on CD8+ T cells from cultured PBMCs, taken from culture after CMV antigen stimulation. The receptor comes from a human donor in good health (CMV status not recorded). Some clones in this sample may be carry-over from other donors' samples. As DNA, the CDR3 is TGTGCCAGCAGCTTAGGCGGGGCCCCCGCCTACGAGCAGTACTTC. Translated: CASSLGGAPAYEQYF.